This paragraph reports one T cell receptor (beta chain). The antigen it binds to is not known. No base qualities exist here, and no much larger clone lies one base off it. Amplification of TCR beta CDR3 regions was carried out from RNA transcripts. For the first round of RT-PCR on the TCR CDR3, the HTBI primer set was used together with the Qiagen OneStep RT-PCR kit. The libraries were constructed in a second round of multiplex PCR and then size-selected and purified. The libraries were sequenced on an Illumina HiSeq2000 using paired-end 100 bp reads. From the authors' description of their analysis: SOAPnuke was used to process the raw data, removing reads that contained adapters or uncalled bases, had a mean Phred below 15, or lacked an exact match to the constant primer or identifier. High-quality paired reads were merged using COPE v1.2.5, and each unique nucleotide sequence was defined as a clonotype. Clonotypes were aligned to IMGT TRBV, TRBD and TRBJ reference segments using MiTCR v1.1. The analysis included only V-J combinations with a frequency above 0.0001, which together covered approximately 99% of the repertoires. A TCS score was defined as the ratio of F50 (clonal expansion) to E x V (chaos), with BLOSUM62-based TCRdist applied between CDR3 peptides within each V-J. Welch's t-statistics and random forest reduced fewer than 550 V-J features to about 13, which were used in a naive Bayes classifier (R e1071). TCRdb reprocessing: public reads trimmed at Q25 with fastp, clones called with MiXCR, in-frame beta chains kept. Duplicate CDR3 protein sequences are folded into a single record with the most common DNA and genes. These V and J calls derive from TCRdb rather than the authors' analysis. This sample has roughly 500,000 distinct CDR3 sequences in its table, and roughly 22% of those were observed once. Around 54% of the sample goes to the ten largest clones.

At the junction V is shortened by 3 bases and J by 1 base, with 6 bases in between. Looking up the germline V gene yields CDR1 KGHSH and CDR2 LQKENI. From its cysteine to its phenylalanine, the CDR3 spans 13 amino acids. CDR3 DNA is the only sequence kept; it has 39 bases, read in frame from the first base. The data were obtained in a study of T cells in Graves' hyperthyroidism and ophthalmopathy (dated 2019 in TCRdb). For the study in its entirety: Peripheral blood samples were taken at the time of initial diagnosis, prior to any treatment. The study also compared thyroid tissue and blood T-cell repertoires from roughly 6 Graves' hyperthyroidism patients. For training and testing, the 100 or so patients in the discovery cohort were randomly divided in a 7:3 ratio. To identify TCR V-J signatures that set the groups apart, the researchers used a discovery cohort of 95 to 100 patients, made up of roughly 40 with Graves' ophthalmopathy and 57 with stable Graves' hyperthyroidism. According to the paper, TCR Vbeta CDR3 sequencing was carried out on 135 peripheral blood samples, which came from under 50 ophthalmopathy, under 85 hyperthyroidism and approximately 17 progressor patients. An independent validation cohort of fewer than 20 hyperthyroidism patients and 17 patients who later progressed to ophthalmopathy tested prospective prediction of ophthalmopathy. Following sampling, methimazole starting at 30 mg daily was given to hyperthyroidism patients, and high-dose intravenous methylprednisolone was given to ophthalmopathy patients.

Overall results and qualifications from the work: Sample size was not statistically predetermined, and blinding of investigators to group allocation was not performed. Most expanded thyroid clonotypes (frequency above 0.001) were also detected in blood, a finding suggesting that blood repertoires may reflect thyroid immune responses. Ophthalmopathy was separated from stable hyperthyroidism by a 13 V-J signature model, with just over 85% sensitivity and approximately 81% specificity obtained in cross-validation and 80%/75% obtained in testing. In validation, progression to ophthalmopathy was predicted by the model with around 70% sensitivity and roughly 76% specificity, a median of approximately 7.1 months before onset.

Ophthalmopathy patients had moderately to severely active disease, with a Clinical Activity Score of 3 or more, a NOSPECS grade of 4 or more, and a disease duration of less than 3 months. Any patient with an uncontrolled infection, another autoimmune disease, pregnancy or lactation was excluded. Clinical symptoms, serum thyroxine and TRAb, thyroid ultrasound, and orbital computed tomography formed the basis for the diagnoses. PBMCs were separated from 10 ml of fresh peripheral blood using Ficoll-Paque density gradient centrifugation. Total RNA was extracted using Trizol reagent, and RNA quality was assessed on an Agilent 2100 Bioanalyzer.

This receptor was taken from a woman between 65 and 79 years old with Graves' ophthalmopathy. The chain was built from TRBV18 and TRBJ1-1; the D gene identity is not certain. The sample comprised blood. The encoded CDR3 is CASSPEKNTEAFF. In nucleotide form, the sequence is TGTGCCAGCTCACCCGAAAAGAACACTGAAGCTTTCTTT.